This T cell receptor (beta chain) was captured by sequencing in a study of CD8 T cells in Susac syndrome. Sequencing of TCR beta, carried out with a high-throughput approach, was applied to CD8+ and CD4+ T cells from the blood. The CDR3 has 13 residues. With 2 bases removed from V and 5 bases from J, the gap between germline ends came to 10 bases. Germline lookup yields CDR1 SGHRS and CDR2 YFSETQ. After extraction with the RNeasy kit, roughly 0.45 to 1 ug of the RNA was reverse transcribed using random hexamers. With immunoSEQ multiplex PCR, TCR beta CDR3 was amplified across 54 Vbeta and 13 Jbeta. TCRdb re-called the immunoSEQ multiplex PCR reads with MiXCR, one entry per CDR3 protein. This sample carries approximately 200,000 distinct CDR3 sequences, roughly 96% of them seen once, and the ten largest clones take 0.093%.

The receptor comes from a human donor with multiple sclerosis. Sequences were obtained from CD4+ T cells from PBMCs. The V gene is TRBV5-1, the J gene TRBJ2-5; a weak D match, TRBD1 (5 bases). Written as DNA, the CDR3 is TGCGCCAGCAGCTTCTCAGGGTGGGAGACCCAGTACTTC. Amino acids: CASSFSGWETQYF.